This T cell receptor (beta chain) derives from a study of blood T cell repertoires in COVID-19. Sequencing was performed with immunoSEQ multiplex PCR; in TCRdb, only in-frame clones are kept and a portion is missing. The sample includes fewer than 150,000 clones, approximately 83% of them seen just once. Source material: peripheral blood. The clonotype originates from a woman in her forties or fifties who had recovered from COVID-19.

CDR3 region: CASGEIGGGLYEQYF. For the CDR3, the DNA is TGTGCCAGCGGGGAAATAGGTGGCGGGCTCTACGAGCAGTACTTC. The chain recombines TRBV2 with TRBJ2-7; tentatively, D is TRBD2 (5 bases). The CDR3 totals 15 residues. The V end lost 8 bases, the J end lost 3 bases, and 20 bases lay between the germline ends. Germline V gene data show CDR1 as SNHLY and CDR2 as FYNNEI.